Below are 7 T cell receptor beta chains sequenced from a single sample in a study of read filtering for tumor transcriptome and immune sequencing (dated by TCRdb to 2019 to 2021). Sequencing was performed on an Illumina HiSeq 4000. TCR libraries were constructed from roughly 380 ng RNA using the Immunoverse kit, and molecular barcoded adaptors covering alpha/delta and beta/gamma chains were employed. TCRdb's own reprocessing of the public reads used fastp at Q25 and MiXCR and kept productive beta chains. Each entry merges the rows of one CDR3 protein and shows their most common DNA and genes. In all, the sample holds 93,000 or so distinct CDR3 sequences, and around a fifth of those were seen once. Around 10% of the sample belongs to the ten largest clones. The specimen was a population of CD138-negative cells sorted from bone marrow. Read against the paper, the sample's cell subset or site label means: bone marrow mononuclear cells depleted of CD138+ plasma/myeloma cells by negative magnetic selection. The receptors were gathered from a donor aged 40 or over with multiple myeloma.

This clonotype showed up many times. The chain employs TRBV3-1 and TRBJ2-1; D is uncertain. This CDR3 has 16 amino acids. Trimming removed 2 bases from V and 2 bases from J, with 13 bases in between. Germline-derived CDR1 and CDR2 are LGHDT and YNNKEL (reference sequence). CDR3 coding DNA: TGTGCCAGCAGCCAACCGACGGACCCACCCTACAATGAGCAGTTCTTC. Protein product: CASSQPTDPPYNEQFF.

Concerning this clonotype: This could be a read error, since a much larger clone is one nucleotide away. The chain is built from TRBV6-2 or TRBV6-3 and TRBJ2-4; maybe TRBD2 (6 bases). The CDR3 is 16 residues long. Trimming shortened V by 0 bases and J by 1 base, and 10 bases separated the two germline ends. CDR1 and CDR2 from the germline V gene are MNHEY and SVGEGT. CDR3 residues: CASSYSRGEAKNIQYF. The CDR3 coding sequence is TGTGCCAGCAGTTACTCGCGGGGAGAGGCCAAAAACATTCAGTACTTC.

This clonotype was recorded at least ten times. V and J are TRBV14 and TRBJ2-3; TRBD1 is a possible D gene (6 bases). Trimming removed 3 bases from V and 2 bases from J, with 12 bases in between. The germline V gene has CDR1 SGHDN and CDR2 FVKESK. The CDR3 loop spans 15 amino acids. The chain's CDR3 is CASSQGHYFTDTQYF. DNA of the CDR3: TGTGCCAGCAGCCAGGGACATTATTTCACAGATACGCAGTATTTT.

CDR3 in DNA: TGTGCCAGCAGCTTGAGAACAGGAGAAGCTTTCTTT. Encoded protein: CASSLRTGEAFF. This chain links TRBV11-3 with TRBJ1-1; D is perhaps TRBD1 (5 bases). CDR1 SGHNT and CDR2 YENEEA come from the germline V gene. Trimming took 3 bases from V and 8 from J, leaving 10 bases between them. This CDR3 has 12 residues.

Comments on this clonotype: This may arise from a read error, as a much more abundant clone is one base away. CDR3 sequence (DNA): TGCAGTGCTAGTCTCAGGGGGAATTCACCCCTCCAATTT. This sequence encodes CSASLRGNSPLQF. The rearrangement joins TRBV20-1 to TRBJ1-6, with 7 bases aligning to TRBD1. The CDR3 consists of 13 residues. The germline CDR1 and CDR2 sequences are DFQATT and SNEGSKA (reference sequence).

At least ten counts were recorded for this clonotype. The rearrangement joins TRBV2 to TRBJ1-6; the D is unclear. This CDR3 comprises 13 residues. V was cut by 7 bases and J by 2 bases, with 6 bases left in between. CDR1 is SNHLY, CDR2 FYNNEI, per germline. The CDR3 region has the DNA TGTGCCAGCAACGGGGCCTATAATTCACCCCTCCACTTT. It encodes CASNGAYNSPLHF.

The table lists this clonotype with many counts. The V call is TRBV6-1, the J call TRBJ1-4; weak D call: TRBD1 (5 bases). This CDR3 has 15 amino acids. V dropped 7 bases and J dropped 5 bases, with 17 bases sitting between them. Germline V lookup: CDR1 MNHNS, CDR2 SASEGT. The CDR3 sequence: CASKRSGFQNEKLFF. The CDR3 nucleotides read TGTGCCAGCAAGAGATCAGGGTTTCAGAATGAAAAACTGTTTTTT.